This TCR beta chain was recorded in a study of T cell repertoires in cytomegalovirus infection. Study details: CMV infection plus the matching HLA type was flagged by public TCR beta signatures.

This CDR3 comprises 15 residues. CDR1 LGHNA and CDR2 YSLEER come from the germline V gene. Trimming removed 4 bases from V and 7 bases from J, with 14 bases in between. TCRdb recomputed calls from the reads with MiXCR, one row per CDR3 protein. The repertoire has more than 400,000 distinct CDR3 sequences, about 30% of them found once; the top ten carry 13%. This clonotype was observed a handful of times. Material: PBMCs. The clonotype comes from a human donor in good health (CMV status not recorded). Some clones in this sample may be carry-over from other donors' samples. V and J are TRBV4-3 and TRBJ1-6; no definite D call. The DNA of the CDR3 is TGCGCCAGCAGCCTAGAGGATAGGGCAAATTCACCCCTCCACTTT. Translated: CASSLEDRANSPLHF.